This T cell receptor beta chain was recovered during a study of regulatory dendritic cells for organ transplantation. Study findings and constraints: Regulatory dendritic cells appeared to expand memory CD8+ clones less than mature ones.

Unmatched junction bases numbered 7, after V lost 3 bases and J lost 1 base. This CDR3 is built from 16 residues. The germline V gene encodes CDR1 LNHDA and CDR2 SQIVND (reference sequence). Clones were sequenced by immunoSEQ multiplex PCR, and TCRdb holds only the in-frame ones, with some missing. The sample shows under 35,000 clones, about 89% of them seen only once. Concerning this clone itself: Its antigen remains unknown.

The genes are TRBV19 and TRBJ1-1; 8 bases fit TRBD1. The TCR comes from a human donor in good health. The sample comprised naive CD4+ T cells from blood. The subset is: CD45RA+ naive T cells. The CDR3 loop reads CASSISDRVRNTEAFF. CDR3 DNA: TGTGCCAGTAGTATTTCGGACAGGGTCAGGAACACTGAAGCTTTCTTT.